The 15 T cell receptor beta chains reported below all come from one sample, sequenced in a study of blood T cell repertoires in COVID-19. Sequencing was performed with immunoSEQ multiplex PCR; in TCRdb, only in-frame clones are kept and a portion is missing. The table lists over 250,000 clones, 80% to 90% of them singletons. The sequenced sample was peripheral blood. All receptors come from a woman aged 45-65 years with COVID-19, enrolled during active disease.

This chain connects TRBV7-8 to TRBJ2-1, with D possibly matching TRBD1 (7 bases). Trimming took 5 bases from V and 0 from J, leaving 26 bases between them. The CDR3 extends over 20 amino acids. Germline CDR1 is SGHVS and CDR2 is FQNEAQ. The CDR3 loop is CASSLRGLTSSFRSYNEQFF. The CDR3 nucleotides read TGTGCCAGCAGCCTTAGGGGGCTGACTAGTTCCTTTCGCTCCTACAATGAGCAGTTCTTC.

The rearrangement uses TRBV5-6 and TRBJ2-1, with 12 bases fitting TRBD2. The length of the CDR3 is 15 residues. Trimming took 3 bases from V and 4 from J; bases not matched to a gene: 2. Germline V lookup: CDR1 SGHDT, CDR2 YYEEEE. CDR3 protein: CASSWTSGKYNEQFF. CDR3 coding DNA: TGTGCCAGCAGCTGGACTAGCGGGAAATACAATGAGCAGTTCTTC.

V is TRBV6-5 and J is TRBJ2-7; D gene ambiguous. The CDR3 totals 16 residues. Trimming removed 0 bases at V and 0 bases at J, with 12 bases between. Looked up from germline, CDR1 is MNHEY and CDR2 is SVGAGI. Here the CDR3 DNA reads TGTGCCAGCAGTTACTCATTCCCGGGTAGCTCCTACGAGCAGTACTTC. Its translation: CASSYSFPGSSYEQYF.

The V and J genes are TRBV7-2 and TRBJ1-1; a possible D gene is TRBD1 (5 bases). V dropped 2 bases and J dropped 3 bases, with 16 bases sitting between them. The length of the CDR3 is 16 residues. Germline V gene data show CDR1 as SGHTA and CDR2 as FQGNSA. The CDR3 spells CASSLMGGGWDTEAFF. In DNA form, the CDR3 reads TGTGCCAGCAGCTTAATGGGGGGAGGTTGGGACACTGAAGCTTTCTTT.

V gene TRBV3-1 (or the pseudogene TRBV3-2) combines with J gene TRBJ2-1; D not certain. CDR3 size: 15 residues. Trimming left V 3 bases short and J 2 bases short, with 11 bases between. Germline assignment: CDR1 LGHDT and CDR2 YNNKEL (reference sequence). CDR3 sequence: CASSHLDTTYNEQFF. CDR3 in DNA: TGTGCCAGCAGCCATCTAGATACAACCTACAATGAGCAGTTCTTC.

The chain employs TRBV6-5 and TRBJ2-1; D is perhaps TRBD2 (6 bases). Germline assignment: CDR1 MNHEY and CDR2 SVGAGI. Between the trimmed V and J ends, which lost 7 bases and 4 bases, there was a span of 11 bases. The CDR3 contains 13 residues. CDR3 sequence (DNA): TGTGCCAGCACCGCGGGACGGTACAATGAGCAGTTCTTC. As protein: CASTAGRYNEQFF.

The count of this clone is one. The rearrangement uses TRBV5-4 and TRBJ1-1, with 7 nucleotides matching TRBD1. CDR1 and CDR2 (germline): SGHNT, YYREEE (reference sequence). This CDR3 is built from 13 residues. V was clipped by 0 bases and J by 7 bases; unmatched bases: 3. The DNA for the CDR3 is TGTGCCAGCAGCTTGGTTAGGGACAGTGAAGCTTTCTTT. This sequence encodes CASSLVRDSEAFF.

J is TRBJ1-4 and V is TRBV27, with 9 bases aligning to TRBD1. Losses at the gene ends were 6 bases for V and 4 bases for J; bases not matched to a gene: 15. CDR1 is MNHEY, CDR2 SMNVEV, per germline (reference sequence). This CDR3 is built from 18 residues. The CDR3 bases are TGTGCCAGCAGCGATCAACGAACAGGGGGCCGGGGTAATGAAAAACTGTTTTTT. Protein sequence: CASSDQRTGGRGNEKLFF. Based on the CDR3 plus reference TRBV27 and TRBJ1-4, the full variable domain is EAQVTQNPRYLITVTGKKLTVTCSQNMNHEYMSWYRQDPGLGLRQIYYSMNVEVTDKGDVPEGYKVSRKEKRNFPLILESPSPNQTSLYFCASSDQRTGGRGNEKLFFGSGTQLSVL.

This chain connects TRBV7-9 to TRBJ2-1; no clear D gene. Trimming took 1 base from V and 4 from J, leaving 8 bases between them. This CDR3 spans 14 amino acids. Germline-derived CDR1 and CDR2 are SEHNR and FQNEAQ (reference sequence). The CDR3 DNA sequence: TGTGCCAGCAGCTTAGTCCCATTTTACAATGAGCAGTTCTTC. Residues: CASSLVPFYNEQFF.

V and J are TRBV11-2 and TRBJ1-1; D gene ambiguous. CDR3 length: 13 amino acids. In germline, CDR1 is SGHAT, CDR2 FQNNGV. V gave up 7 bases and J gave up 1 base, with 10 bases separating them. CDR3 DNA sequence: TGTGCCAGCAACCGAAACAGGAACACTGAAGCTTTCTTT. Translating gives CASNRNRNTEAFF.

The CDR3 DNA reads as TGTGCCAGTAGTATAGGAAGTGGGAGGGCCCAGGGAGAGACCCAGTACTTC. Protein sequence: CASSIGSGRAQGETQYF. The chain links TRBV19 to TRBJ2-5; 7 bases match TRBD2. The CDR3 covers 17 residues. V shed 1 base and J 4 bases; nucleotides not matched to a gene: 12. The germline CDR1 and CDR2 sequences are LNHDA and SQIVND (reference sequence).

The chain uses TRBV19 and TRBJ2-1, with TRBD2 as a possible D gene (6 bases). The CDR3 has 13 amino acids. Trimming left V 6 bases short and J 4 bases short, with 10 bases between. Per the germline V gene, CDR1 is LNHDA and CDR2 is SQIVND (reference sequence). As DNA, the CDR3 is TGTGCCAGTAGGGCGGGACCTTACAATGAGCAGTTCTTC. It specifies CASRAGPYNEQFF.

The chain combines TRBV13 with TRBJ2-2, with 7 bases identical to TRBD2. CDR3 length: 13 residues. Germline V gene data show CDR1 as PRHDT and CDR2 as FYEKMQ (reference sequence). J was trimmed by 5 bases and V by 4 bases; bases with no gene match: 1. CDR3 sequence reads: CASSSGGTGELFF. The CDR3 DNA sequence: TGTGCCAGCAGCTCCGGGGGGACCGGGGAGCTGTTTTTT.

J is TRBJ2-1 and V is TRBV24-1; D unresolved. V gave up 2 bases and J gave up 8 bases, with 15 bases separating them. Per germline, CDR1 KGHDR and CDR2 SFDVKD. The CDR3 runs 15 residues. The CDR3 region has the DNA TGTGCCACCAGTGATTCACCCTCCCGCGTCGATGAGCAGTTCTTC. Translated, it gives CATSDSPSRVDEQFF.

This clone came up once. The chain employs TRBV18 and TRBJ2-5; 10 bases are shared with TRBD1. The length of the CDR3 is 13 residues. After removal of 6 bases from V and 5 bases from J, the junction contained 3 bases not matched to a gene. CDR1 is KGHSH and CDR2 is LQKENI in the germline V gene. CDR3 amino acids: CASSWDRGETQYF. The CDR3 DNA reads as TGTGCCAGCTCTTGGGACAGGGGTGAGACCCAGTACTTC.